This T cell receptor beta chain was observed in a study of regulatory T cells in long-lasting Graves disease. This CDR3 contains 15 residues. V dropped 0 bases and J dropped 4 bases, with 16 bases sitting between them. Per the germline V gene, CDR1 is DFQATT and CDR2 is SNEGSKA (reference sequence). Construction of TCR beta libraries relied on iRepertoire HTBI primers and on Arm-PCR targeting CDR3 regions. TCRdb itself ran the multiplex PCR reads through MiXCR, one entry per CDR3 protein. The sample includes 390,000 or so distinct CDR3 sequences, 20% to 25% of them seen just once. Time point denoted: persistent/refractory GD, antithyroid drugs over 5 years with positive TRAb. The TCR library was made from RNA extracted from PBMCs.

This TCR derives from a woman between 35 and 50 years old with Graves disease. Material: peripheral blood mononuclear cells (PBMCs), obtained when the disease was refractory, from a patient treated with antithyroid drugs. The chain employs TRBV20-1 and TRBJ2-7; the D gene is possibly TRBD2 (6 bases). CDR3 DNA: TGCAGTGCTAGAGATTTGCGGGACCAAAATTACGAGCAGTACTTC. Protein: CSARDLRDQNYEQYF.